Detailed here is one T cell receptor (beta chain). Its target is unknown. PCR was performed using 60 Vbeta and 13 Jbeta primers. Profiled with immunoSEQ multiplex PCR; TCRdb holds only in-frame clones, not every one. The table has roughly 170,000 clones, 80% seen once. Trimming cost V 2 bases and J 13 bases, with 15 bases left between them. CDR3 length equals 14 residues. CDR1 and CDR2 from the germline V gene are SGHDN and FVKESK. The source of the sample is a study of cytomegalovirus exposure and HLA in healthy donors. Overall study: For the approximately 400 genotyped donors, 75% to 90% fell within the Caucasian-associated ancestry cluster.

Though nominally healthy at sampling, donors likely had unrecorded immune exposures. Overall study findings and caveats: In all likelihood, a cluster of highly shared sequence variants was a sequencing artifact. As immune exposure information, only CMV serostatus was available.

The clonotype comes from a man aged 25 to 40 in good health and CMV-seropositive. Sequenced input: PBMCs. The rearrangement links TRBV14 to TRBJ1-6, with no clear D. Here the CDR3 reads CASSQTRGLSPLHF. The CDR3 DNA is TGTGCCAGCAGCCAAACGAGAGGGCTCTCTCCCCTCCACTTT.